The rows below give T cell receptor beta chains drawn from one sample of a study of cytomegalovirus exposure and HLA in healthy donors. Method: immunoSEQ multiplex PCR; TCRdb's copy keeps in-frame clones and lacks some. The repertoire holds under 130,000 clones, with over 70% as singletons. Source material: PBMCs. These receptors came from a man under 40 in good health and CMV-seronegative. Both conserved end residues are part of each CDR3. A D gene is named only where the DNA matches it firmly. The listing skips clone size in some rows; elsewhere it reads once, few, many or a size class.

j_call d_call v_call clone_size cdr3_nt cdr3_aa
TRBJ2-4 . TRBV7-3 . TGTGCCACCCCCCAAGGCAGGTCGGGAGCGGGCAAAAACATTCAGTACTTC CATPQGRSGAGKNIQYF
TRBJ2-1 . TRBV7-9 medium-sized TGTGCCAGCAGCTCGACTAGAAACTCCTACAATGAGCAGTTCTTC CASSSTRNSYNEQFF
TRBJ2-3 TRBD2 TRBV13 once TGTGCCAGCAGCCTCCGAGCGGGGGCCTCCACAGATACGCAGTATTTT CASSLRAGASTDTQYF
TRBJ2-2 TRBD2 TRBV5-1 . TGCGCCAGCAGCTTACTAGCGGGAGAACTGAACACCGGGGAGCTGTTTTTT CASSLLAGELNTGELFF
TRBJ2-7 TRBD1 TRBV4-1 . TGCGCCAGCAGCCAAGGGGACAGATCCTACGAGCAGTACTTC CASSQGDRSYEQYF
TRBJ1-2 . TRBV10-2 . TGCGCCAGCAGTTTACAGGACGGCTATGGCTACACCTTC CASSLQDGYGYTF
TRBJ1-5 . TRBV4-1 . TGCGCCAGCAGCCAAGATCGGGGGAGCAATCAGCCCCAGCATTTT CASSQDRGSNQPQHF
TRBJ2-3 . TRBV27 . TGTGCCAGCAGTTTCAGGTCCACAGATACGCAGTATTTT CASSFRSTDTQYF
TRBJ1-6 . TRBV19 few TGTGCCAGTACCTCGACAGTCCCTAATTCACCCCTCCACTTT CASTSTVPNSPLHF
TRBJ1-6 TRBD1 TRBV6-5 . TGTGCCAGCAGTTCGACCGGGACAGGAGAGTCACCCCTCCACTTT CASSSTGTGESPLHF
TRBJ2-2 . TRBV19 once TGTGCCAGCCGACGCGGGGCCAGCACCGGGGAGCTGTTTTTT CASRRGASTGELFF